This T cell receptor (beta chain) comes out of a study of shared clonotypes between healthy human individuals. As for the study in general: CD4 naive cells filled three plates per donor, CD4 memory three, CD8 naive two and CD8 memory one.

For this clone: The antigen remains undetermined.

Libraries were prepared by immunoSEQ multiplex PCR; TCRdb keeps only in-frame clonotypes and omits some of them. This sample yields just over 2,000,000 clones, of which roughly 96% are seen a single time; around 0.13% belongs to the top ten. Study-wide results and limits: Naive subsets generally had larger estimated richness than memory subsets.

The CDR3 has 15 residues. In germline, CDR1 is MNHNS, CDR2 SASEGT. Trimming took 3 bases from V and 8 from J, leaving 16 bases between them. The sample was naive CD4+ T cells sorted from blood. The sample's subset: CD45RA+ positively selected. The chain recombines TRBV6-1 with TRBJ1-4; D gene ambiguous. This receptor was obtained from a man aged 18 to 29 in good health. CDR3 bases: TGTGCCAGCAGTGACACTTACGGGTTCAGGGAAAAACTGTTTTTT. Its translation: CASSDTYGFREKLFF.